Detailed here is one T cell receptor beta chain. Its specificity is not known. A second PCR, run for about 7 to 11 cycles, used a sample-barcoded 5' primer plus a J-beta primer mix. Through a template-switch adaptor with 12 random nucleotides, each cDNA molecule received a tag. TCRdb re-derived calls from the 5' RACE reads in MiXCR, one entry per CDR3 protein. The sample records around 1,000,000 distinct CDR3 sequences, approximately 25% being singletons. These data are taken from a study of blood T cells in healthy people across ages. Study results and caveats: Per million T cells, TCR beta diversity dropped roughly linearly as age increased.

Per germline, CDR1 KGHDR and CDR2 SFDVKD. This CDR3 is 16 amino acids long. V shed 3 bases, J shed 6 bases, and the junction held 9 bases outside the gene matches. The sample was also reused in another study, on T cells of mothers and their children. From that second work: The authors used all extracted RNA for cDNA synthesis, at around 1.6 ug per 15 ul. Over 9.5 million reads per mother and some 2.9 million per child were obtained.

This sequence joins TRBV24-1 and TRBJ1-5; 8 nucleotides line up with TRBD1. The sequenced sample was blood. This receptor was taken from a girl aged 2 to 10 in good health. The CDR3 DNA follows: TGTGCCACCAGTGATCCACAGCAGGGGGCGAGTCAGCCCCAGCATTTT. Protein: CATSDPQQGASQPQHF.